The rows below give T cell receptor beta chains drawn from one sample of a study of neurological immune-mediated disorders. TCRdb recomputed calls from the 5' RACE reads with MiXCR, one row per CDR3 protein. The repertoire holds roughly 67,000 distinct CDR3 sequences, with over 4% as singletons. Sequences were obtained from PBMCs. These TCRs come from a man in his fifties or sixties with multiple sclerosis. Each CDR3 is given with its conserved first and last residue. The order of the fields is D gene, clone size, J gene, V gene, CDR3 protein, CDR3 DNA. D genes are given only for firm matches. Size is stated for part of the rows, as once, few or many counts, or as a class when the clone is expanded.

TRBD1 | many | TRBJ1-1 | TRBV5-1 | CASRQGQGNTEAFF | TGCGCCAGCAGGCAAGGACAGGGTAACACTGAAGCTTTCTTT
. | many | TRBJ2-3 | TRBV12-3/TRBV12-4 | CASNAGLGQYF | TGTGCCAGCAACGCGGGGTTGGGGCAGTATTTT
TRBD2 | . | TRBJ2-1 | TRBV12-3/TRBV12-4 | CASRLPGLAGGTNEQFF | TGTGCCAGCCGACTCCCGGGACTAGCGGGGGGTACTAATGAGCAGTTCTTC
. | many | TRBJ2-7 | TRBV6-5 | CASSPGVYSSYEQYF | TGTGCCAGCAGTCCAGGGGTCTATAGCTCCTACGAGCAGTACTTC
TRBD2 | many | TRBJ2-7 | TRBV12-3/TRBV12-4 | CASSDPWTSGTYEQYF | TGTGCCAGCAGCGACCCTTGGACTAGCGGGACCTACGAGCAGTACTTC
. | many | TRBJ2-1 | TRBV20-1 | CSATDRNNEQFF | TGCAGTGCTACCGACAGAAACAATGAGCAGTTCTTC
. | few | TRBJ1-5 | TRBV15 | CATSSRGQVNQPQHF | TGTGCCACCAGCAGCCGGGGGCAGGTCAATCAGCCCCAGCATTTT
. | many | TRBJ1-2 | TRBV20-1 | CSARDAGRSNYGYTF | TGCAGTGCTAGAGATGCCGGCAGATCTAACTATGGCTACACCTTC
. | many | TRBJ1-1 | TRBV2 | CASSVLWQNTEAFF | TGTGCCAGCAGTGTACTCTGGCAGAACACTGAAGCTTTCTTT
. | . | TRBJ2-2 | TRBV7-2 | CASSLVGGAGELFF | TGTGCCAGCAGCTTAGTTGGGGGTGCCGGGGAGCTGTTTTTT
. | many | TRBJ2-7 | TRBV12-3/TRBV12-4 | CASSRRTVTLDEQYF | TGTGCCAGCAGCAGAAGGACAGTCACTTTGGACGAGCAGTACTTC
. | many | TRBJ1-5 | TRBV12-3/TRBV12-4 | CASSFQDPALQPQHF | TGTGCCAGCAGTTTCCAGGACCCGGCGTTGCAGCCCCAGCATTTT
TRBD1 | many | TRBJ2-2 | TRBV12-3/TRBV12-4 | CASRTGLDTGELFF | TGTGCCAGCAGGACAGGGTTGGACACCGGGGAGCTGTTTTTT
. | many | TRBJ1-2 | TRBV6-6 | CASSYVLQGDYGYTF | TGTGCCAGCAGTTACGTCCTGCAGGGTGACTATGGCTACACCTTC
TRBD1 | many | TRBJ1-1 | TRBV7-9 | CASTPTGTGENTEAFF | TGTGCCAGCACTCCGACCGGGACAGGGGAAAACACTGAAGCTTTCTTT
TRBD2 | many | TRBJ2-5 | TRBV4-1 | CASSQKGGGDQETQYF | TGCGCCAGCAGCCAAAAGGGCGGGGGGGACCAAGAGACCCAGTACTTC
. | many | TRBJ1-2 | TRBV11-2 | CASSLGQLTNYGYTF | TGTGCCAGCAGCCTCGGGCAGCTAACTAACTATGGCTACACCTTC
. | many | TRBJ2-3 | TRBV5-1 | CASSAPSRDTQYF | TGCGCCAGCAGCGCCCCATCGCGTGATACGCAGTATTTT
. | many | TRBJ2-1 | TRBV5-6 | CASSLNEEQFF | TGTGCCAGCAGCTTGAACGAAGAGCAGTTCTTC
. | many | TRBJ2-1 | TRBV5-1 | CASRRTLNYNEQFF | TGCGCCAGCAGGAGGACACTTAACTACAATGAGCAGTTCTTC
. | . | TRBJ2-3 | TRBV29-1 | CSVLRGAASTDTQYF | TGCAGCGTTCTACGGGGGGCGGCGTCCACAGATACGCAGTATTTT
TRBD1 | many | TRBJ1-6 | TRBV7-2 | CASSLALDRVGSPLHF | TGTGCCAGCAGCTTAGCGCTCGACAGGGTGGGTTCACCCCTCCACTTT